What follows are 3 T cell receptor beta chains derived from one specimen sequenced in a study of regulatory T cells in long-lasting Graves disease (dated by TCRdb to about 2021). Preparation of the library involved multiplex PCR. Sequenced on an Illumina HiSeq 4000. To build TCR beta libraries, CDR3 regions were amplified by Arm-PCR using iRepertoire HTBI primers. The public reads were quality trimmed at Q25 with fastp and then assembled into clones with MiXCR by TCRdb, keeping productive beta chains. Every entry covers one CDR3 protein and lists the most common genes and DNA from its rows. For this sample the table gives around 420,000 distinct CDR3 sequences, of which approximately 15% were detected only once. The ten largest make up over 7.5% of the sample. This specimen's time point label, per the study, means: newly diagnosed GD, antithyroid drugs for less than 3 months. For both TCR sequencing and RNA sequencing, RNA was extracted from PBMCs using TRIzol.

These data are also associated with another study on T cells in Graves' hyperthyroidism and ophthalmopathy.

Source: peripheral blood mononuclear cells (PBMCs), taken at new diagnosis, from a patient treated with antithyroid drugs. All receptors come from a middle-aged woman with Graves disease. Donor details come from another sample of the same person, matched by shared clones.

This rearrangement joins TRBV29-1 to TRBJ2-2; 8 bases map to TRBD1. This CDR3 comprises 13 residues. CDR1 is SQVTM and CDR2 is ANQGSEA in the germline V gene. V trimming: 4 bases; J trimming: 6 bases; junction bases outside the gene matches: 4. CDR3 DNA sequence: TGCAGCGTTGTACCACAGGGGGCCGGGGAGCTGTTTTTT. Amino acid sequence: CSVVPQGAGELFF.

To note about this clonotype: Sequence at one end of the junction differs from germline and may be a read error. The chain carries TRBV7-9 and TRBJ2-7, with 9 positions matching TRBD2. Germline assignment: CDR1 SEHNR and CDR2 FQNEAQ (reference sequence). This CDR3 has 16 amino acids. Here the CDR3 reads CASSQKGSGRSYEQCF. Written as DNA, the CDR3 is TGTGCCAGCAGCCAGAAGGGTAGCGGGAGAAGCTACGAGCAGTGCTTC. The whole variable domain, filled in from reference TRBV7-9 and TRBJ2-7, reads DTGVSQNPRHKITKRGQNVTFRCDPISEHNRLYWYRQTLGQGPEFLTYFQNEAQLEKSRLLSDRFSAERPKGSFSTLEIQRTEQGDSAMYLCASSQKGSGRSYEQCFGPGTRLTVT.

This clonotype occurred many times. This chain joins TRBV28 and TRBJ2-7; 7 bases match TRBD2. V lost 5 bases, J lost 7 bases, and 17 bases stayed unmatched. Germline V gene lookup returns CDR1 MDHEN and CDR2 SYDVKM. This CDR3 has 16 residues. The chain's CDR3 is CASSPSLRGGPKEQYF. CDR3 in DNA: TGTGCCAGCAGTCCTTCGTTACGGGGAGGGCCTAAGGAGCAGTACTTC.